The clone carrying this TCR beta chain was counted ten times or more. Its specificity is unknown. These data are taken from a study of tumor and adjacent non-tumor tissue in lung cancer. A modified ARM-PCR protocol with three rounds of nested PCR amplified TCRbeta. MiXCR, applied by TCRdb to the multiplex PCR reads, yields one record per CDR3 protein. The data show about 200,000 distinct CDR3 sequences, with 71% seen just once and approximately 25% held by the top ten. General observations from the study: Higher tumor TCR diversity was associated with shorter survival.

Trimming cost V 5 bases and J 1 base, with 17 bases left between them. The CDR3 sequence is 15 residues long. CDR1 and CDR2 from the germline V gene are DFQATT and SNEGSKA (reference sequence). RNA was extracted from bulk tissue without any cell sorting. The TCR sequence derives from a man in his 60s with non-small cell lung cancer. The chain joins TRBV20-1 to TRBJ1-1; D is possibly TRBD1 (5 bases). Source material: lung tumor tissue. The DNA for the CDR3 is TGCAGTGCTCCCTCGGTTGGGGACGGGAACACTGAAGCTTTCTTT. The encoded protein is CSAPSVGDGNTEAFF.